This entry features one TCR beta chain sequence. Produced via immunoSEQ multiplex PCR; TCRdb's table is partial and in-frame only. The sample has around 280,000 clones, around 89% seen once. This sample stems from a study of blood T cell repertoires in COVID-19. Study summary: Both acute and convalescent COVID-19 samples were obtained from the United States, Italy and Spain. Sources were T cells, B-cell-depleted T cells, or PBMCs; the material itself was cDNA or gDNA.

V gave up 4 bases and J gave up 3 bases; unmatched junction bases: 7. Germline lookup yields CDR1 SGHRS and CDR2 YFSETQ. This CDR3 has 15 residues. The participants were between about 18 and 100 years old and came from 20 to 30 US areas. This TCR came from a woman aged 18-30 years with acute COVID-19. The rearrangement links TRBV5-1 to TRBJ2-7, with 10 nucleotides matching TRBD2. The sample taken for sequencing was PBMCs or T cells enriched from blood (not recorded which). CDR3 region: CASSASGRSFYEQYF. The CDR3 DNA is TGCGCCAGCAGCGCTAGCGGGAGATCTTTCTACGAGCAGTACTTC.